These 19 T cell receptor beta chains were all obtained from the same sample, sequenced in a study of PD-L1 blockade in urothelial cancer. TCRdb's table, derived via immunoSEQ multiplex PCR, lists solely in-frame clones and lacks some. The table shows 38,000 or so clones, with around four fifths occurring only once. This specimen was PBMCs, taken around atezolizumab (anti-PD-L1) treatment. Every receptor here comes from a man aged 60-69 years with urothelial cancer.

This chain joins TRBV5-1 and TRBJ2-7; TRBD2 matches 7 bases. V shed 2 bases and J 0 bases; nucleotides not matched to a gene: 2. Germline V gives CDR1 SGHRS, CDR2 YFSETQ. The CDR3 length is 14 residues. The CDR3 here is CASSLGGSSYEQYF. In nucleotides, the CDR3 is TGCGCCAGCAGCTTAGGCGGGAGCTCCTACGAGCAGTACTTC. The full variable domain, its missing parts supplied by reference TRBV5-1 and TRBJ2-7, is KAGVTQTPRYLIKTRGQQVTLSCSPISGHRSVSWYQQTPGQGLQFLFEYFSETQRNKGNFPGRFSGRQFSNSRSEMNVSTLELGDSALYLCASSLGGSSYEQYFGPGTRLTVT.

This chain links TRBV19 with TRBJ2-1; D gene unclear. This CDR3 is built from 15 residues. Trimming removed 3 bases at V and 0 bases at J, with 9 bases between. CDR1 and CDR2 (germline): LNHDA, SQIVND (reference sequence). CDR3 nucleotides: TGTGCCAGTAGTATTGGGCAGCTCTCCTACAATGAGCAGTTCTTC. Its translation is CASSIGQLSYNEQFF.

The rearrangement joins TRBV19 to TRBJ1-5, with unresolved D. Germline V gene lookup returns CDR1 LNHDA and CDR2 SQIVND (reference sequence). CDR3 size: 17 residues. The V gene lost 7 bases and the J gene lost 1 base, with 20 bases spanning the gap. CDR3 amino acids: CASTTPAGGFSNQPQHF. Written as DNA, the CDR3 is TGTGCCAGTACCACGCCCGCCGGAGGGTTCAGCAATCAGCCCCAGCATTTT.

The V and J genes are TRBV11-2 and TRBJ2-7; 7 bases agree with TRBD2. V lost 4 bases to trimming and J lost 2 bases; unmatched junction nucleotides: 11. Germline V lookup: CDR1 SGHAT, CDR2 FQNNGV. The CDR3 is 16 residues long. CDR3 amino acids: CASSWGGTAGAYEQYF. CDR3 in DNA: TGTGCCAGCAGCTGGGGAGGTACGGCGGGAGCCTACGAGCAGTACTTC.

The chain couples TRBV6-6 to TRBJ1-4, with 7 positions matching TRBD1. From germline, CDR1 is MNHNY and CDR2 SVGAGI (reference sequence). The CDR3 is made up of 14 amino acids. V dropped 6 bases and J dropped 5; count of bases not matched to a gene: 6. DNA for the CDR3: TGTGCCAGCAGAAGGGGGCAGATGAATGAAAAACTGTTTTTT. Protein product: CASRRGQMNEKLFF.

The CDR3 DNA is TGTGCCAGCAGCTTAGAGAGGTTTTACGAGCAGTACTTC. It translates to CASSLERFYEQYF. The J gene is TRBJ2-7, the V gene TRBV11-2; D unresolved. Trimming removed 0 bases at V and 4 bases at J, with 7 bases between. The germline gives CDR1 SGHAT, CDR2 FQNNGV. This CDR3 has 13 residues.

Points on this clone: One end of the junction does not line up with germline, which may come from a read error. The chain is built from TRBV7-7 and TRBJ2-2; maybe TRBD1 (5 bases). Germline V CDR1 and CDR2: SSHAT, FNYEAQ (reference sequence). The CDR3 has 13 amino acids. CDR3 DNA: TGTGCTAGCAGCTCGCAGGGCGCCGGGGAGCTGTTTTTT. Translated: CASSSQGAGELFF.

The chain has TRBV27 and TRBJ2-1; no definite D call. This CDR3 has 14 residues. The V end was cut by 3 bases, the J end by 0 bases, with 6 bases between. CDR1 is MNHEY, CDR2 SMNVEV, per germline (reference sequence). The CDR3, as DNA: TGTGCCAGCAGTTTTCTGAGCTCCTACAATGAGCAGTTCTTC. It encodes CASSFLSSYNEQFF.

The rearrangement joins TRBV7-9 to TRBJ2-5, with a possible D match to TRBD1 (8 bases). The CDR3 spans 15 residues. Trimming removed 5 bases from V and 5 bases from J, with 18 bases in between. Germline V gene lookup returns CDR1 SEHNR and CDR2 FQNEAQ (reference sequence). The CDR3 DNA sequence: TGTGCCAGCAGCAAACCAACAGGGGGAGGGGAGACCCAGTACTTC. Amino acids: CASSKPTGGGETQYF.

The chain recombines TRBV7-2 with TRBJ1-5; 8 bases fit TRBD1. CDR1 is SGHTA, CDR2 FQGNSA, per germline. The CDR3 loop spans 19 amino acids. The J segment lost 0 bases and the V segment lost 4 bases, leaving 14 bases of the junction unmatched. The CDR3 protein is CASSSGQGAFIYSNQPQHF. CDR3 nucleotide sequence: TGTGCCAGCAGCTCAGGACAGGGTGCGTTTATTTATAGCAATCAGCCCCAGCATTTT.

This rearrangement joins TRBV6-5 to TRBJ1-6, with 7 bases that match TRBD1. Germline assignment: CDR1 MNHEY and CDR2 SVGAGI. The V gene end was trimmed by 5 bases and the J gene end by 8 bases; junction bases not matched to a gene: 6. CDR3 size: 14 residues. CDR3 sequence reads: CASSQTGLDSPLHF. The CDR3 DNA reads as TGTGCCAGCAGTCAGACAGGGCTAGATTCACCCCTCCACTTT.

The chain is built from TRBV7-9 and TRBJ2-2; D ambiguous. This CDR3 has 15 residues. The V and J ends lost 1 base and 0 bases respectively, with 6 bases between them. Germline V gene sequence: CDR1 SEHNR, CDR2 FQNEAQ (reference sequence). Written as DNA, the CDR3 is TGTGCCAGCAGCTTAGGACATACGAACACCGGGGAGCTGTTTTTT. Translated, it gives CASSLGHTNTGELFF.

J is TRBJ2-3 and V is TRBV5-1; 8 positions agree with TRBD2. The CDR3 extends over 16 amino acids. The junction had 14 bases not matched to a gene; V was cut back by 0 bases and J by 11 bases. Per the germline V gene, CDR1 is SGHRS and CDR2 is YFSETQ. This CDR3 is CASSLEAVIAGTKQYF. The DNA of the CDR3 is TGCGCCAGCAGCTTGGAGGCCGTAATAGCGGGGACTAAGCAGTATTTT.

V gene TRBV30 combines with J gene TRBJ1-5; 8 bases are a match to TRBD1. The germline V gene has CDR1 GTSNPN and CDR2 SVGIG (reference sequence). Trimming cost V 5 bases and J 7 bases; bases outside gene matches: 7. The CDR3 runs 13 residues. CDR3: CAWSQGAEQPQHF. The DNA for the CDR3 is TGTGCCTGGTCTCAGGGGGCGGAACAGCCCCAGCATTTT.

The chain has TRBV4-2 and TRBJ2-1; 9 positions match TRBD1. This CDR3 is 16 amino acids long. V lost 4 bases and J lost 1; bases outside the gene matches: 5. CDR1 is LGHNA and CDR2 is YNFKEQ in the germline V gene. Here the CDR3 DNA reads TGTGCCAGCAGCCCGGGACAGGGAGGGTCCTACAATGAGCAGTTCTTC. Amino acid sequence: CASSPGQGGSYNEQFF.

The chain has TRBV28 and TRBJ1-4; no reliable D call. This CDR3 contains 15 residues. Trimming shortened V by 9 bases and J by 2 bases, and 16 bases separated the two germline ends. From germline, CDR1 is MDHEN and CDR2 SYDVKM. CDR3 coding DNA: TGTGCCAGTTCAAACAACCCGATGACTAATGAAAAACTGTTTTTT. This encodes CASSNNPMTNEKLFF. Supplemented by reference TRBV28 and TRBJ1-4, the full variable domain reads DVKVTQSSRYLVKRTGEKVFLECVQDMDHENMFWYRQDPGLGLRLIYFSYDVKMKEKGDIPEGYSVSREKKERFSLILESASTNQTSMYLCASSNNPMTNEKLFFGSGTQLSVL.

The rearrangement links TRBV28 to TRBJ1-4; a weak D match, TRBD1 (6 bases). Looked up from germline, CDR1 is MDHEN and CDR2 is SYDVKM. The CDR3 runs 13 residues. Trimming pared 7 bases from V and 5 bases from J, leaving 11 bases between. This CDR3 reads CASTGGANEKLFF. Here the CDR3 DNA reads TGTGCCAGCACGGGGGGCGCGAATGAAAAACTGTTTTTT. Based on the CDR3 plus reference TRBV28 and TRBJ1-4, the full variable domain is DVKVTQSSRYLVKRTGEKVFLECVQDMDHENMFWYRQDPGLGLRLIYFSYDVKMKEKGDIPEGYSVSREKKERFSLILESASTNQTSMYLCASTGGANEKLFFGSGTQLSVL.

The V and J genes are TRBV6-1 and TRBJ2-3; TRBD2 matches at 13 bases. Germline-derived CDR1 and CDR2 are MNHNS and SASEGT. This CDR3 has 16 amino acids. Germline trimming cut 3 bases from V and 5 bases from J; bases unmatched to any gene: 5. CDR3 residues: CASSDPTSGRGDTQYF. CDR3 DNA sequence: TGTGCCAGCAGTGACCCAACTAGCGGGAGGGGAGATACGCAGTATTTT.

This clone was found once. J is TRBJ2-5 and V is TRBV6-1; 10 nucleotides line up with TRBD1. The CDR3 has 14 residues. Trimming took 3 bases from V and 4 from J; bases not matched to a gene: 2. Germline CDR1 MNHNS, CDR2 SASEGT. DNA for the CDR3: TGTGCCAGCAGTGATGGGACAGGGGTAGAGACCCAGTACTTC. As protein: CASSDGTGVETQYF.